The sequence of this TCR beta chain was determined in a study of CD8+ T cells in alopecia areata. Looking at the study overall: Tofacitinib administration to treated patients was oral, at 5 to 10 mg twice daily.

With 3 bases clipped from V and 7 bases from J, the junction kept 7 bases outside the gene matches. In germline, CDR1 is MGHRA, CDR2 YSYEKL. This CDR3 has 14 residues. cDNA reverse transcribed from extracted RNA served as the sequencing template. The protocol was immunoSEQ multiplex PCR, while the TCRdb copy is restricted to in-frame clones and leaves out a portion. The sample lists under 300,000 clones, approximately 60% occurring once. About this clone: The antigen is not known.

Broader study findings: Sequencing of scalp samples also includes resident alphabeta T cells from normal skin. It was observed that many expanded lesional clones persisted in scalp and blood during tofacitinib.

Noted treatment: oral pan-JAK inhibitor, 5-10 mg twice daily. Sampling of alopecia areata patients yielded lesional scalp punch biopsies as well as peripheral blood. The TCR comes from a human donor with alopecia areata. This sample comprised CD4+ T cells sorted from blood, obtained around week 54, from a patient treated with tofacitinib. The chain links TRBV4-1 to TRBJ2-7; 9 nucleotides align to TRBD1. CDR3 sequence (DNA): TGCGCCAGCAGCCAGAGGACAGGGGTGGGTGAGCAGTACTTC. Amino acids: CASSQRTGVGEQYF.